The 2 T cell receptor beta chains in this list originate from one sample, sequenced in a study of control samples from healthy donors and cancer patients. Profiled with immunoSEQ multiplex PCR; TCRdb holds only in-frame clones, not every one. The data contain about 120,000 clones, around 91% of them singletons. Sample: PBMCs. The receptors stem from a woman in her forties or fifties with colorectal cancer.

This chain uses TRBV7-2 with TRBJ1-5; a weak D match, TRBD1 (6 bases). V lost 5 bases to trimming and J lost 0 bases, with 11 bases between them. This CDR3 is built from 15 residues. From germline, CDR1 is SGHTA and CDR2 FQGNSA. The CDR3 is CASSRSQGSNQPQHF. The DNA of the CDR3 is TGTGCCAGCAGCCGCTCACAGGGTAGCAATCAGCCCCAGCATTTT. Full variable domain (rest looked up from reference TRBV7-2 and TRBJ1-5): GAGVSQSPSNKVTEKGKDVELRCDPISGHTALYWYRQSLGQGLEFLIYFQGNSAPDKSGLPSDRFSAERTGGSVSTLTIQRTQQEDSAVYLCASSRSQGSNQPQHFGDGTRLSIL.

The count of this clone is one. The chain is built from TRBV3-1 (or the pseudogene TRBV3-2) and TRBJ1-2; D call uncertain. The germline V and J ends were trimmed by 1 base and 4 bases, with 7 bases remaining between them. Germline CDR1 and CDR2: LGHDT and YNNKEL (reference sequence). CDR3 length: 13 amino acids. The CDR3 coding sequence is TGTGCCAGCAGCCAAGCGTCAGTCTATGGCTACACCTTC. Translation gives CASSQASVYGYTF.